This passage covers 3 T cell receptor beta chains from one sample sequenced in a study of Ad26.COV2.S vaccination and SARS-CoV-2 variants. The protocol was immunoSEQ multiplex PCR, while the TCRdb copy is restricted to in-frame clones and leaves out a portion. This table has under 300,000 clones, approximately 90% appearing once. The treatment is: approximately 18 received Ad26.COV2.S at low or high dose, single or two shots; several received placebo; per-sample allocation not given. Material that was analyzed had been drawn on day 63 after the first vaccine or placebo injection. The specimen was peripheral blood, collected in a trial of Ad26.COV2.S vaccine versus placebo. Source of these receptors: a person between 18 and 60 years old who received the Ad26.COV2.S COVID-19 vaccine or a placebo.

V and J are TRBV30 and TRBJ2-5, with D possibly matching TRBD2 (5 bases). The J call could be wrong; TRBJ2-7 is a better fit for the DNA end. CDR1 GTSNPN and CDR2 SVGIG come from the germline V gene (reference sequence). CDR3 length: 13 amino acids. The CDR3 here is CAWSPGISYEQYF. Written as DNA, the CDR3 is TGTGCCTGGAGTCCCGGGATCTCCTACGAGCAGTACTTC.

The V call is TRBV29-1, the J call TRBJ2-7; a weak D match, TRBD2 (5 bases). CDR3 length equals 11 residues. The germline V gene encodes CDR1 SQVTM and CDR2 ANQGSEA. The CDR3 region is CTAEGIYEQYV. The CDR3 region has the DNA TGCACCGCAGAGGGAATCTACGAGCAGTACGTC.

This clone was counted only a few times. The V and J genes are TRBV6-5 and TRBJ1-4; D gene uncertain. V lost 7 bases and J 0 bases, leaving 9 bases between the germline ends. The CDR3 totals 14 residues. Germline V lookup: CDR1 MNHEY, CDR2 SVGAGI. CDR3 in amino acids: CASKRQATNEKLFF. In DNA, the CDR3 is TGTGCCAGCAAACGACAAGCAACTAATGAAAAACTGTTTTTT.